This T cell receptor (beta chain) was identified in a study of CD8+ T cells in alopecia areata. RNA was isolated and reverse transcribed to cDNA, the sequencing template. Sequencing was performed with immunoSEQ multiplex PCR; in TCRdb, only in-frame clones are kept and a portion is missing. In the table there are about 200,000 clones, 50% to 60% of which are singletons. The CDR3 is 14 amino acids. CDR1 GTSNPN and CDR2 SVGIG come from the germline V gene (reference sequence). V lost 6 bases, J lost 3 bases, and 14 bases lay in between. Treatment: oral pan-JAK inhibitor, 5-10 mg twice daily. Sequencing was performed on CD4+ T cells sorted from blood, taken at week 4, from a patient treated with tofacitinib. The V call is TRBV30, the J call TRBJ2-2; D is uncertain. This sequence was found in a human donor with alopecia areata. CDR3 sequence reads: CACMGQAYTGELFF. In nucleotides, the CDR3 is TGTGCCTGCATGGGCCAGGCATACACCGGGGAGCTGTTTTTT. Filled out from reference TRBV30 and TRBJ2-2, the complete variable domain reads SQTIHQWPATLVQPVGSPLSLECTVEGTSNPNLYWYRQAAGRGLQLLFYSVGIGQISSEVPQNLSASRPQDRQFILSSKKLLLSDSGFYLCACMGQAYTGELFFGEGSRLTVL.